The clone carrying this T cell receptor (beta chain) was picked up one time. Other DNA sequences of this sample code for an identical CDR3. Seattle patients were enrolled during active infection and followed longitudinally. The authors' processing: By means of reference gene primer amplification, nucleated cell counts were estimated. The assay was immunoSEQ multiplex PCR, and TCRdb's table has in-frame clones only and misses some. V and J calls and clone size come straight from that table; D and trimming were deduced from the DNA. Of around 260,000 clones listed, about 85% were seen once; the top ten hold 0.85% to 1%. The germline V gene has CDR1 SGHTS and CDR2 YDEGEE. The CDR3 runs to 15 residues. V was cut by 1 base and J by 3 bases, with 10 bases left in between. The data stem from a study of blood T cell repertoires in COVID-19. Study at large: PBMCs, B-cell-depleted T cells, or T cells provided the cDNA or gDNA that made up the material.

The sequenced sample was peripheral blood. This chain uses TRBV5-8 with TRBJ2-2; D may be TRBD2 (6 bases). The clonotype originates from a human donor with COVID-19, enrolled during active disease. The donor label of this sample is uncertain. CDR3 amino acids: CASSLWRGHTGELFF. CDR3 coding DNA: TGTGCCAGCAGCTTGTGGCGGGGCCACACCGGGGAGCTGTTTTTT.